This T cell receptor (beta chain) came from a study of blood T cells in healthy people across ages. V was cut by 7 bases and J by 8 bases, with 18 bases left in between. Germline CDR1 and CDR2: MGHDK and SYGVNS. This CDR3 spans 14 amino acids. Combining a sample-barcoded 5' primer with a J-beta primer mix, a second PCR ran for about 7 to 12 cycles. TCRdb reprocessed the 5' RACE reads via MiXCR and lists one record per CDR3 protein. This table has about a million distinct CDR3 sequences, approximately 38% appearing once. The chain combines TRBV25-1 with TRBJ2-1; the D gene is possibly TRBD2 (7 bases). This TCR was sampled from a man younger than 35 in good health. The sequenced sample was blood. CDR3 region: CASTNKGGDYEQFF. CDR3 DNA sequence: TGTGCCAGCACAAACAAAGGGGGGGACTATGAGCAGTTCTTC.